This T cell receptor beta chain is from a study of T cell responses to AZD1222 COVID-19 vaccine. TCRdb's copy holds only in-frame clones and misses some; the assay was immunoSEQ multiplex PCR. The sample yields some 140,000 clones, around nine tenths seen once. V lost 4 bases and J lost 3, with 3 bases in between. The germline CDR1 and CDR2 sequences are MGHDK and SYGVNS. This CDR3 comprises 11 residues. The TCR comes from an adult in good health. Sample: peripheral blood, taken on day 0 of AZD1222 vaccination. The J gene is TRBJ1-2, the V gene TRBV25-1; no definite D call. CDR3 in amino acids: CASSVDYGYTF. CDR3 nucleotide sequence: TGTGCCAGCAGTGTGGACTATGGCTACACCTTC.